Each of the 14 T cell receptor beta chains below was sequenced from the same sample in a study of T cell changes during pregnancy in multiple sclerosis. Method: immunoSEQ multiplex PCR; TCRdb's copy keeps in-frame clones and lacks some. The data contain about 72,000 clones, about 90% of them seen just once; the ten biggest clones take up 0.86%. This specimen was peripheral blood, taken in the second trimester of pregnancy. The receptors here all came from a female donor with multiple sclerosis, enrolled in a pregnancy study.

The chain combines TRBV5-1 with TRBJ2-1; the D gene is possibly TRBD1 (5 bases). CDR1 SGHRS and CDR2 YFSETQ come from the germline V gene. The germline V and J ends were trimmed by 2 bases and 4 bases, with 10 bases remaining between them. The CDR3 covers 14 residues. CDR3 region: CASSFIRQYNEQFF. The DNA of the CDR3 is TGCGCCAGCAGCTTTATAAGACAGTACAATGAGCAGTTCTTC.

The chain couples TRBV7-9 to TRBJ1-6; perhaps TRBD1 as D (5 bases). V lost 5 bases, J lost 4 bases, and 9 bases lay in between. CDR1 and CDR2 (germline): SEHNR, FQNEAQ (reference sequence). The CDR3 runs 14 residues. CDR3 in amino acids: CASSPDSYNSPLHF. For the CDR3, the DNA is TGTGCCAGCAGCCCTGACAGTTATAATTCACCCCTCCACTTT.

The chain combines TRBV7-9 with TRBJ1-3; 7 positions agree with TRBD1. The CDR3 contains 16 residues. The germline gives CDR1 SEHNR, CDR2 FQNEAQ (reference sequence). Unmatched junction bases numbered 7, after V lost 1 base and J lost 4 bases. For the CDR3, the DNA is TGTGCCAGCAGCTTAGAGGGACAGATCTACGGAAACACCATATATTTT. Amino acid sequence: CASSLEGQIYGNTIYF.

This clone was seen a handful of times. In DNA form, the CDR3 reads TGTGCCAGCGGGAGGGGGGCCACTGAAGCTTTCTTT. Its translation: CASGRGATEAFF. The rearrangement uses TRBV13 and TRBJ1-1; D may be TRBD1 (6 bases). Trimming removed 8 bases at V and 4 bases at J, with 11 bases between. Germline V gives CDR1 PRHDT, CDR2 FYEKMQ (reference sequence). CDR3 size: 12 residues.

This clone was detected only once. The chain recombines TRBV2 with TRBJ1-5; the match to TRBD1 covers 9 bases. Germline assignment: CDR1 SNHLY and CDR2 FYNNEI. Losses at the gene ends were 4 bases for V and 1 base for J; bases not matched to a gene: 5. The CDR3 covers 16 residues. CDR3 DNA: TGTGCCAGCAGTGGAAGGGGACAGGGAAGCAATCAGCCCCAGCATTTT. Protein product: CASSGRGQGSNQPQHF.

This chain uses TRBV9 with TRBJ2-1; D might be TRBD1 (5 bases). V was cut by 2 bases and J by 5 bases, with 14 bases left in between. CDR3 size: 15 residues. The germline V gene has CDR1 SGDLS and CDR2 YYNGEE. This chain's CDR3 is CASSVHGQGHNEQFF. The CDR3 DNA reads TGTGCCAGCAGCGTTCATGGGCAGGGCCACAATGAGCAGTTCTTC.

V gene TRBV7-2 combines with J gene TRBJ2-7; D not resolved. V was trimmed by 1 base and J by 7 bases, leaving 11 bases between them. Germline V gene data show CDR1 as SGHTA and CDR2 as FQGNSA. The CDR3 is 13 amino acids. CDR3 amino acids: CASSLVFPREQYF. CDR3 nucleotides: TGTGCCAGCAGCTTAGTATTCCCGCGGGAGCAGTACTTC.

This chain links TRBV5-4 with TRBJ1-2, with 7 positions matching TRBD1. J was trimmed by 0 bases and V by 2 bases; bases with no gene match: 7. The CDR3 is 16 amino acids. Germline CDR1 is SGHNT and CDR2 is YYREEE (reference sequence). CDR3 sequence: CASSFGAGGANYGYTF. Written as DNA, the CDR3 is TGTGCCAGCAGCTTTGGGGCAGGGGGAGCTAACTATGGCTACACCTTC.

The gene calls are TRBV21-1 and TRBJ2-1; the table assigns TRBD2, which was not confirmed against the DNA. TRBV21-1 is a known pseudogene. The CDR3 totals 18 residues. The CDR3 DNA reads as TGTGCCAGCAGCAAACCCCGGCTAGCGGGGGGACGGGGGAATGAGCAGTTCTTC. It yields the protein CASSKPRLAGGRGNEQFF.

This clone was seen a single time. CDR3: CASSQVRSRNEQYF. The CDR3 nucleotides read TGCGCCAGCAGCCAAGTACGGAGCCGGAACGAGCAGTACTTC. J is TRBJ2-7 and V is TRBV4-1; no clear D. This CDR3 spans 14 amino acids. Germline V gives CDR1 MGHRA, CDR2 YSYEKL. The germline V and J ends were trimmed by 1 base and 5 bases, with 12 bases remaining between them.

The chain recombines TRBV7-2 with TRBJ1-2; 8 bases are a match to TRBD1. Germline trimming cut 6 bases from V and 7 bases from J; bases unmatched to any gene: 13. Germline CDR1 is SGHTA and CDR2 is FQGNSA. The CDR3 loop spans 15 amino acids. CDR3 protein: CASRPGQGPFLGYTF. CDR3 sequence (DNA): TGTGCCAGCAGACCTGGACAGGGACCCTTCCTTGGCTACACCTTC.

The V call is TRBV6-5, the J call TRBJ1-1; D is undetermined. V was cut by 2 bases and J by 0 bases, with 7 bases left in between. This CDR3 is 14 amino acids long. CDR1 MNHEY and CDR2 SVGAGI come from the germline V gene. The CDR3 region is CASSYGQLNTEAFF. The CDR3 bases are TGTGCCAGCAGTTACGGGCAGCTGAACACTGAAGCTTTCTTT.

The CDR3 DNA reads as TGTGCCAGCAGTTACGGTCAGGGCACTGAAGCTTTCTTT. Its protein product is CASSYGQGTEAFF. The V gene is TRBV6-6, the J gene TRBJ1-1, with a tentative D call TRBD1 (5 bases). Between the trimmed V and J ends, which lost 2 bases and 4 bases, there was a span of 8 bases. The CDR3 has 13 amino acids. Germline values: CDR1 MNHNY, CDR2 SVGAGI (reference sequence).

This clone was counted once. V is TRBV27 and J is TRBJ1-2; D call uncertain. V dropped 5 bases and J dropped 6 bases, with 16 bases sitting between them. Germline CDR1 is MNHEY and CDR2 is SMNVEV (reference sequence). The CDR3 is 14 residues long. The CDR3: CASSETLGGNGYTF. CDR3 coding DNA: TGTGCCAGCAGTGAAACTCTTGGAGGGAATGGCTACACCTTC.